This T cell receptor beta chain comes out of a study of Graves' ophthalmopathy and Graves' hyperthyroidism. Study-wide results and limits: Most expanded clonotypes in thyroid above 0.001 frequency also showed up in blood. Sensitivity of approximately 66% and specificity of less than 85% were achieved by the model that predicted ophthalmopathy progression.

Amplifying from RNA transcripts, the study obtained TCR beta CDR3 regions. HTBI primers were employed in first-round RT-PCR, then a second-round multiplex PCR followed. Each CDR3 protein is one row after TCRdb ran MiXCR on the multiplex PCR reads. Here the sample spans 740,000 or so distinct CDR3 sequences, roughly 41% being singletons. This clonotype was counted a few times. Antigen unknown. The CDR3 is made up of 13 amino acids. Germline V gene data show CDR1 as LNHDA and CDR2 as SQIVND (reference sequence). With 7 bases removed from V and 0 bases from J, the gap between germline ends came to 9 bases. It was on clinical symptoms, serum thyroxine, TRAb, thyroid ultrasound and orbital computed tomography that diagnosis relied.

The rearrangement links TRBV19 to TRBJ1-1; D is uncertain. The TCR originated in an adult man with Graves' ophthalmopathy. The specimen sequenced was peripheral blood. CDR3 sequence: CASTRFMNTEAFF. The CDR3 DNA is TGTGCCAGTACCCGCTTCATGAACACTGAAGCTTTCTTT.